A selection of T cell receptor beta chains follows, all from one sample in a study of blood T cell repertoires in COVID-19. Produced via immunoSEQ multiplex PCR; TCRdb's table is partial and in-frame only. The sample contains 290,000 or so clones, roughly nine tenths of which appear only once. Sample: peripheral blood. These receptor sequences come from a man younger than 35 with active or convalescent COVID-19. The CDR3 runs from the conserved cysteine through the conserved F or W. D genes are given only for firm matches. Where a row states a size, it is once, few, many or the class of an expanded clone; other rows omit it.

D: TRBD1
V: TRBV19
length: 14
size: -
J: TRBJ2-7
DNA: TGTGCCAGTAGTCGAGGACAGGCCCCCCTGGAGCAGTACTTC
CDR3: CASSRGQAPLEQYF

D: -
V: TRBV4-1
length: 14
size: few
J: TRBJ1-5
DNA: TGCGCCAGCAGCCAAGAAAGGACAGATCAGCCCCAGCATTTT
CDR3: CASSQERTDQPQHF

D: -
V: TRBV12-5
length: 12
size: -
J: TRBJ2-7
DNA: TGTGCTAGTGGGCCGGGTTTCTACGAGCAGTACTTC
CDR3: CASGPGFYEQYF

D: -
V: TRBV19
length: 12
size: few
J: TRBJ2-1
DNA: TGTGCCAGTAGTCAGAGCGGGCATGAGCAGTTCTTC
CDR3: CASSQSGHEQFF

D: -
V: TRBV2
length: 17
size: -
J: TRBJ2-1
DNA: TGTGCCAGCAGTCCCCCCCTCGCACTGAGCTCCTACAATGAGCAGTTCTTC
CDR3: CASSPPLALSSYNEQFF

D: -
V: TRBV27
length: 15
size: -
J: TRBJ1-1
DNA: TGTGCCAGCAGTTTAGATTCAGGTATGAACACTGAAGCTTTCTTT
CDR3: CASSLDSGMNTEAFF

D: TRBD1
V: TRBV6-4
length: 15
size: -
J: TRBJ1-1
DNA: TGTGCCAGCAGTGACGCGGGACAGCCGAACACTGAAGCTTTCTTT
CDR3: CASSDAGQPNTEAFF

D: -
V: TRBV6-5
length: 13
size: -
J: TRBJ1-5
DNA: TGTGCCAGCGGGCCGTTCGGGGGGCAGCCCCAGCATTTT
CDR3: CASGPFGGQPQHF

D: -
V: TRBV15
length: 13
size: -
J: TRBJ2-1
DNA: TGTGCCACCAGCAGAGTGAGGGCCAATGAGCAGTTCTTC
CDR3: CATSRVRANEQFF

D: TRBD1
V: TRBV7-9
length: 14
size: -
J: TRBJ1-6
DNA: TGTGCCAGCAGCTTAACAGGGGTCAATTCACCCCTCCACTTT
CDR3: CASSLTGVNSPLHF

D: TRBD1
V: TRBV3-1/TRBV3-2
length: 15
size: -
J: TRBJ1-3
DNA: TGTGCCAGCAGCCTTAGGACAGGTTCTGGAAACACCATATATTTT
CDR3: CASSLRTGSGNTIYF

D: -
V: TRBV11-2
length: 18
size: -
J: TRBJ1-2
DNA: TGTGCCAGCAGCTTAGAATTTAGTGTCGCGATACCAAGCTATGGCTACACCTTC
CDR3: CASSLEFSVAIPSYGYTF

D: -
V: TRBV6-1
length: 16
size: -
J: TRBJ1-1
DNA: TGTGCCAGCAGTGAAAGGGGGGGACACCCGAACACTGAAGCTTTCTTT
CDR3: CASSERGGHPNTEAFF

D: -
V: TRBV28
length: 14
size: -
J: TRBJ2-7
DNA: TGTGCCAGCAGTTCCATAACGAACTCATACGAGCAGTACTTC
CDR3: CASSSITNSYEQYF

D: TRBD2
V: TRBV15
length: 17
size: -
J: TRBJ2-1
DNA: TGTGCCACCAGCAGAGATCTTACGCGGCTAGCGGGGGACCCTCATTTCTTC
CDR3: CATSRDLTRLAGDPHFF

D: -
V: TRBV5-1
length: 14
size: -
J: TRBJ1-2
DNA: TGCGCCAGCAGCTTGGACAGGGCTAACTATGGCTACACCTTC
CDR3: CASSLDRANYGYTF

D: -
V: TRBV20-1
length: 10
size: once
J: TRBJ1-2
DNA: TGCAGTGCTCCGGGGAATGGCTACACCTTC
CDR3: CSAPGNGYTF

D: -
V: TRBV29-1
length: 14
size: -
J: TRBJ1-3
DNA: TGCAGCGTTGCCTGGGGGGGGTCTGGAAACACCATATATTTT
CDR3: CSVAWGGSGNTIYF

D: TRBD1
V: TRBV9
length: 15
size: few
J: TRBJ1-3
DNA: TGTGCCAGCAGCGAACAGGGGTATAGTGGAAACACCATATATTTT
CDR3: CASSEQGYSGNTIYF

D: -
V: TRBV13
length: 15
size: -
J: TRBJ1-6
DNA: TGTGCCAGCAGCCCAGGGACGGAGGGAAATTCACCCCTCCACTTT
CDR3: CASSPGTEGNSPLHF

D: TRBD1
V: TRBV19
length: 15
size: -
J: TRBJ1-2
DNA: TGTGCCAGTAGTCCTCAAACCGGGACAGGGTACGGCTACACCTTC
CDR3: CASSPQTGTGYGYTF

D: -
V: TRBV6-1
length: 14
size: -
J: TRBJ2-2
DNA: TGTGCCAGCAGTGAACGGGTACCCACCGGGGAGCTGTTTTTT
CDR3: CASSERVPTGELFF

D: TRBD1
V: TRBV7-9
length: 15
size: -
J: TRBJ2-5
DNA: TGTGCCAGCAGCTTAGGTGACAGGGTGGGAGAGACCCAGTACTTC
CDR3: CASSLGDRVGETQYF

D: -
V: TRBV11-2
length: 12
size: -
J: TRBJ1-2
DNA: TGTGCCAGCCGGACAGCAATCTATGGCTACACCTTC
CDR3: CASRTAIYGYTF

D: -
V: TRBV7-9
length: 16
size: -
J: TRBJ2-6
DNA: TGTGCCAGCAGCTTAGCGCCAGGGACTGGGGCCAACGTCCTGACTTTC
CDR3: CASSLAPGTGANVLTF

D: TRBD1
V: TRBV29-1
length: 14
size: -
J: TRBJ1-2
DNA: TGCAGCGTGGACAGGGCAGAAGTGTTCTATGGCTACACCTTC
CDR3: CSVDRAEVFYGYTF

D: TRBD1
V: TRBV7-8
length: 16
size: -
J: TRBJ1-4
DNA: TGTGCCAGCAGCTTAGTTTCGGACAGGAACAATGAAAAACTGTTTTTT
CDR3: CASSLVSDRNNEKLFF

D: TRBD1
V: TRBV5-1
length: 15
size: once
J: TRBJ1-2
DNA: TGCGCCAGCAGCTTCGGGACAGGCACTAACTATGGCTACACCTTC
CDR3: CASSFGTGTNYGYTF

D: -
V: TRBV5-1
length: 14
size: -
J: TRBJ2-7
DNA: TGCGCCAGCGGGCCGGGGGTCGTTTCCTACGAGCAGTACTTC
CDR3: CASGPGVVSYEQYF

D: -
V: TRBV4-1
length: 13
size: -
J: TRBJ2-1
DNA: TGCGCCAGCAGCCACGGAAAGGGGTTTGAGCAGTTCTTC
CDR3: CASSHGKGFEQFF

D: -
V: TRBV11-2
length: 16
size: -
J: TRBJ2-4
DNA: TGTGCCAGCAGCCCAACAGTGGGGCTAGCCAAAAACATTCAGTACTTC
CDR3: CASSPTVGLAKNIQYF

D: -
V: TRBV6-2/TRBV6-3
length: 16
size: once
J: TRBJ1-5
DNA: TGTGCCAGCAGTTACCGGGAGCGCTATAGCAATCAGCCCCAGCATTTT
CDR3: CASSYRERYSNQPQHF

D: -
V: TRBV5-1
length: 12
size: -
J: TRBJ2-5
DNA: TGCGCCAGCAGCTACTCACAAGAGACCCAGTACTTC
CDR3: CASSYSQETQYF

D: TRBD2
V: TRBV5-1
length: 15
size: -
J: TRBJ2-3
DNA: TGCGCCAGCAGCTTGGAAGCAGCGGGAGAAGATACGCAGTATTTT
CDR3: CASSLEAAGEDTQYF

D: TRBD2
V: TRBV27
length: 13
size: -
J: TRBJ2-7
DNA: TGTGCCAGCAGATCCCGGGGGGCCTACGAGCAGTACTTC
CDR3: CASRSRGAYEQYF

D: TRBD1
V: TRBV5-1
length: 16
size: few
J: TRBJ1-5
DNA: TGCGCCACCACCGGGACAGGGGGCTTTGGGAATCAGCCCCAGCATTTT
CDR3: CATTGTGGFGNQPQHF

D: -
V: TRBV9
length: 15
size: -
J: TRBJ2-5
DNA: TGTGCCAGCAGCCCCCTACCAGCGGACCAAGAGACCCAGTACTTC
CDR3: CASSPLPADQETQYF

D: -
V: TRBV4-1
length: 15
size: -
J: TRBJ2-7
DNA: TGCGCCAGCAGCCACATAGGGGGAGTTGGATACGAGCAGTACTTC
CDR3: CASSHIGGVGYEQYF

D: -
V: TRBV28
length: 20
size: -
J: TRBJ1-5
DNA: TGTGCCAGCAGTTTTTTTCTCTTTTATACTCCAGGCTTGGGGGGACAGCCCCAGCATTTT
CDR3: CASSFFLFYTPGLGGQPQHF

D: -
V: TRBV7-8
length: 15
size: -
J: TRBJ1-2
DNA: TGTGCCAGCAGCTTATGGGCAGAATCTAACTATGGCTACACCTTC
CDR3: CASSLWAESNYGYTF

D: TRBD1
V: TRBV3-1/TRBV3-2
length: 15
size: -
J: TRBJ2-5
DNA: TGTGCCGCGGGGGACAGGGGAACCCTTTGGGAGACCCAGTACTTC
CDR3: CAAGDRGTLWETQYF

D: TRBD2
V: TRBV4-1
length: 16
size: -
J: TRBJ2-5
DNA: TGCGCCAGCAGCCCAGGGACTAGCGGGAGGTGGGAGACCCAGTACTTC
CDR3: CASSPGTSGRWETQYF

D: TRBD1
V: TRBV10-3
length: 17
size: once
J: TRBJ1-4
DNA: TGTGCCATCAGTGAGACCGGGACAGCCTCGACTAATGAAAAACTGTTTTTT
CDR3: CAISETGTASTNEKLFF

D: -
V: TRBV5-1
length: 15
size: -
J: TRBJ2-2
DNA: TGCGCCAGCAGTCGGGTGGAGGGGGCGTCCGGGGAGCTGTTTTTT
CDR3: CASSRVEGASGELFF

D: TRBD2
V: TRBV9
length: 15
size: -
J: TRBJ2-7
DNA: TGTGCCAGCAGCGGAGGGGGGACTAGCGGGTACGAGCAGTACTTC
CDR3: CASSGGGTSGYEQYF

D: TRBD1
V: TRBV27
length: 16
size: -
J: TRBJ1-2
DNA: TGTGCCAGCAGCCGCGGACAGGGGGCTTATAACTATGGCTACACCTTC
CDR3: CASSRGQGAYNYGYTF

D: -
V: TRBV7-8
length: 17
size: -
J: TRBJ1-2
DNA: TGTGCCAGCAGCCGGAAGGCGGGACCATTTTATAACTATGGCTACACCTTC
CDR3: CASSRKAGPFYNYGYTF

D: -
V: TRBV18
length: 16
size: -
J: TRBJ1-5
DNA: TGTGCCAGCTCACGGGCGGGGGCTACGAGCAATCAGCCCCAGCATTTT
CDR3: CASSRAGATSNQPQHF

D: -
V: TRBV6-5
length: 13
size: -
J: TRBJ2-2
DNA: TGTGCCAGCAGTCCGGGGGTTCGCGGGGAGCTGTTTTTT
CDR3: CASSPGVRGELFF

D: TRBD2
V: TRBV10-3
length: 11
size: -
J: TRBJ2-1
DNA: TGTGCCATCGGACTAGCGGGTGAGCAGTTCTTC
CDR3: CAIGLAGEQFF

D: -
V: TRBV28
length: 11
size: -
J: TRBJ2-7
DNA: TGTGCCAGCACCACCCAGGGGGAGCAGTACTTC
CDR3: CASTTQGEQYF

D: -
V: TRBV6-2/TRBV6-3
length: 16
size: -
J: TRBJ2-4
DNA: TGTGCCAGCAGCCGGGGGACTGAGATAGCCAAAAACATTCAGTACTTC
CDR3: CASSRGTEIAKNIQYF

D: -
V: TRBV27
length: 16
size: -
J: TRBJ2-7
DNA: TGTGCCAGCAGTTACTCAACAGGGGACTTCCCCTACGAGCAGTACTTC
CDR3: CASSYSTGDFPYEQYF

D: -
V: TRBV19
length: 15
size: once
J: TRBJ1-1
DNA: TGTGCCAGTAGTCCACAGGACATTAAGAACACTGAAGCTTTCTTT
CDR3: CASSPQDIKNTEAFF

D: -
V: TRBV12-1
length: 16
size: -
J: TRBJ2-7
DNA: TGTGCCAGCAGCCTACCCGGGTGTGTTCCTACCTACGAGCAGTACTTC
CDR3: CASSLPGCVPTYEQYF

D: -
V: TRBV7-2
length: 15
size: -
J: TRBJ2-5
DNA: TGTGCCAGCAGCTCGACGGGGGGCTCTTGGGAGACCCAGTACTTC
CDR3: CASSSTGGSWETQYF

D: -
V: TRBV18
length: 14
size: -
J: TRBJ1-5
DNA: TGTGCCAGCTCACCTGGGCCGCACAATCAGCCCCAGCATTTT
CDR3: CASSPGPHNQPQHF

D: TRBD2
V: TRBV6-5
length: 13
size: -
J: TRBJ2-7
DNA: TGTGCCAGCAGTAGAGCGGGAGCCTACGAGCAGTACTTC
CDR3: CASSRAGAYEQYF

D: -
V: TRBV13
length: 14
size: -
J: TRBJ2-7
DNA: TGTGCCAGCAGCCCGGGTTCGAGACTCCACGAGCAGTACTTC
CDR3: CASSPGSRLHEQYF